The 29 T cell receptor beta chains presented below share a single source sample, sequenced in a study of cytomegalovirus exposure and HLA in healthy donors. The PCR contained 60 Vbeta and 13 Jbeta primers. Profiling relied on immunoSEQ multiplex PCR, and the TCRdb table lists in-frame clones only, not all of them. The data show some 98,000 clones, with approximately 78% seen just once and less than 1.5% held by the top ten. The sequencing sample was made of PBMCs. The receptors come from a man aged 40-49 years in good health and CMV-seronegative.

V usage is TRBV27 and J usage is TRBJ2-7, with TRBD1 as a possible D gene (6 bases). Germline V CDR1 and CDR2: MNHEY, SMNVEV (reference sequence). Trimming shortened V by 6 bases and J by 0 bases, and 6 bases separated the two germline ends. The CDR3 is 12 amino acids. The CDR3 DNA sequence: TGTGCCAGCAGGGACAGCTCCTACGAGCAGTACTTC. Its protein product is CASRDSSYEQYF.

The chain uses TRBV19 and TRBJ1-1; D is possibly TRBD1 (6 bases). Germline lookup yields CDR1 LNHDA and CDR2 SQIVND (reference sequence). Trimming pared 5 bases from V and 0 bases from J, leaving 10 bases between. The CDR3 totals 14 residues. CDR3 amino acids: CASSSGALNTEAFF. CDR3 bases: TGTGCCAGTAGTTCAGGGGCGTTGAACACTGAAGCTTTCTTT.

CDR3 residues: CSVLVFEQFF. The CDR3 nucleotides are TGCAGCGTTTTAGTATTTGAGCAGTTCTTC. The rearrangement joins TRBV29-1 to TRBJ2-1; D ambiguous. V was pared by 5 bases and J by 9 bases, with 8 bases between. The CDR3 spans 10 residues. The V gene's germline CDR1 is SQVTM and CDR2 ANQGSEA.

This clone was observed once. This chain connects TRBV15 to TRBJ2-1; TRBD2 matches 9 bases. The CDR3 is 17 residues long. Germline loops: CDR1 LNHNV, CDR2 YYDKDF (reference sequence). J lost 9 bases, V lost 0 bases, and 12 bases had no gene match. The CDR3 nucleotides read TGTGCCACCAGCAGAGATGCCCTTGGCGGGGGGGCACGTGAGCAGTTCTTC. It yields the protein CATSRDALGGGAREQFF.

This chain joins TRBV5-6 and TRBJ2-7; D unclear. The CDR3 consists of 15 residues. Germline-derived CDR1 and CDR2 are SGHDT and YYEEEE. V lost 0 bases and J lost 3, with 13 bases in between. The CDR3 here is CASSLGGFPHYEQYF. As DNA, the CDR3 is TGTGCCAGCAGCTTGGGTGGCTTCCCCCACTACGAGCAGTACTTC. Looking up the rest from reference TRBV5-6 and TRBJ2-7 gives the full variable domain: DAGVTQSPTHLIKTRGQQVTLRCSPKSGHDTVSWYQQALGQGPQFIFQYYEEEERQRGNFPDRFSGHQFPNYSSELNVNALLLGDSALYLCASSLGGFPHYEQYFGPGTRLTVT.

The V call is TRBV6-5, the J call TRBJ2-7, with D tentatively TRBD2 (6 bases). The germline gives CDR1 MNHEY, CDR2 SVGAGI. The CDR3 covers 13 residues. V was cut by 5 bases and J by 4 bases, with 12 bases left in between. The CDR3 region is CASSAPGTYEQYF. Here the CDR3 DNA reads TGTGCCAGCAGTGCCCCAGGGACTTACGAGCAGTACTTC.

J is TRBJ1-5 and V is TRBV28; TRBD1 agrees at 8 bases. There are 15 residues in the CDR3. From germline, CDR1 is MDHEN and CDR2 SYDVKM. Trimming at V came to 3 bases and at J to 4 bases, leaving 5 bases not matched to a gene. The CDR3 reads CASSLRQGQNQPQHF. Here the CDR3 DNA reads TGTGCCAGCAGTTTGAGACAGGGGCAAAATCAGCCCCAGCATTTT. Together with reference TRBV28 and TRBJ1-5, the CDR3 gives the full variable domain: DVKVTQSSRYLVKRTGEKVFLECVQDMDHENMFWYRQDPGLGLRLIYFSYDVKMKEKGDIPEGYSVSREKKERFSLILESASTNQTSMYLCASSLRQGQNQPQHFGDGTRLSIL.

The chain is built from TRBV5-1 and TRBJ2-7; 10 bases fit TRBD1. The CDR3 extends over 15 amino acids. Trimming removed 3 bases from V and 4 bases from J; junction bases left unmatched: 7. The V gene's germline CDR1 is SGHRS and CDR2 YFSETQ. In DNA form, the CDR3 reads TGCGCCAGCAGCTCATTGGACAGGGGGTCTTACGAGCAGTACTTC. Protein sequence: CASSSLDRGSYEQYF. The complete variable domain, with remaining parts taken from reference TRBV5-1 and TRBJ2-7, reads KAGVTQTPRYLIKTRGQQVTLSCSPISGHRSVSWYQQTPGQGLQFLFEYFSETQRNKGNFPGRFSGRQFSNSRSEMNVSTLELGDSALYLCASSSLDRGSYEQYFGPGTRLTVT.

The chain links TRBV4-2 to TRBJ1-6, with D maybe TRBD1 (6 bases). The CDR3 has 16 residues. Germline CDR1 is LGHNA and CDR2 is YNFKEQ. V was clipped by 5 bases and J by 4 bases, with 15 bases between them. This CDR3 is CASSTREGDYNSPLHF. The DNA for the CDR3 is TGTGCCAGCAGCACAAGGGAGGGGGATTATAATTCACCCCTCCACTTT.

The chain has TRBV5-6 and TRBJ2-7, with 9 bases lining up with TRBD1. There are 12 residues in the CDR3. Germline CDR1 SGHDT, CDR2 YYEEEE. V trimming: 10 bases; J trimming: 2 bases; junction bases outside the gene matches: 4. This chain's CDR3 is CAGGQGPYEQYF. CDR3 DNA: TGTGCCGGGGGACAGGGCCCCTACGAGCAGTACTTC.

The J gene is TRBJ1-2, the V gene TRBV15; 7 nucleotides agree with TRBD1. Germline values: CDR1 LNHNV, CDR2 YYDKDF (reference sequence). Trimming cost V 5 bases and J 7 bases; bases outside gene matches: 7. This CDR3 has 13 amino acids. This CDR3 reads CATSSAGGAGYTF. The CDR3 DNA is TGTGCCACCAGCTCGGCAGGGGGAGCTGGCTACACCTTC.

The chain uses TRBV19 and TRBJ1-5, with D hard to call. This CDR3 has 12 amino acids. CDR1 is LNHDA and CDR2 is SQIVND in the germline V gene (reference sequence). V was trimmed by 3 bases and J by 7 bases, leaving 7 bases between them. In DNA form, the CDR3 reads TGTGCCAGTAGTATTCGTTTCCAGCCCCAGCATTTT. Its translation is CASSIRFQPQHF. Full variable domain (missing parts from reference TRBV19 and TRBJ1-5): DGGITQSPKYLFRKEGQNVTLSCEQNLNHDAMYWYRQDPGQGLRLIYYSQIVNDFQKGDIAEGYSVSREKKESFPLTVTSAQKNPTAFYLCASSIRFQPQHFGDGTRLSIL.

This chain joins TRBV30 and TRBJ1-2; 9 bases are a match to TRBD1. CDR1 is GTSNPN and CDR2 is SVGIG in the germline V gene (reference sequence). The CDR3 consists of 15 residues. After removal of 4 bases from V and 8 bases from J, the junction contained 14 bases not matched to a gene. The CDR3 spells CAWIAGTGIVGGYTF. Written as DNA, the CDR3 is TGTGCCTGGATAGCCGGGACAGGGATCGTCGGGGGCTACACCTTC.

This chain connects TRBV5-1 to TRBJ2-5; TRBD1 matches at 8 bases. The CDR3 is made up of 16 amino acids. CDR1 is SGHRS, CDR2 YFSETQ, per germline. V trimming: 2 bases; J trimming: 4 bases; junction bases outside the gene matches: 10. As DNA, the CDR3 is TGCGCCAGCAGCTTCAGTGTGGACAGGGTAGCAGAGACCCAGTACTTC. This codes for CASSFSVDRVAETQYF.

This chain connects TRBV4-2 to TRBJ1-4, with D perhaps matching TRBD1 (6 bases). V gave up 4 bases and J gave up 7 bases, with 13 bases separating them. This CDR3 is built from 14 residues. Germline V gene lookup returns CDR1 LGHNA and CDR2 YNFKEQ. DNA for the CDR3: TGTGCCAGCAGCCGGGGGGGGCGAGGTGAAAAACTGTTTTTT. Translating it yields CASSRGGRGEKLFF.

This clone was found once. The chain links TRBV10-3 to TRBJ1-4; 9 bases are shared with TRBD1. This CDR3 comprises 16 residues. The germline V gene has CDR1 ENHRY and CDR2 SYGVKD. V lost 2 bases and J lost 8; bases outside the gene matches: 9. The CDR3 spells CAISEANRGQREKLFF. In DNA form, the CDR3 reads TGTGCCATCAGTGAGGCTAACAGGGGGCAGCGAGAAAAACTGTTTTTT.

The chain joins TRBV19 to TRBJ1-5; tentative D call: TRBD1 (6 bases). Per germline, CDR1 LNHDA and CDR2 SQIVND (reference sequence). This CDR3 contains 15 residues. Trimming left V 7 bases short and J 0 bases short, with 13 bases between. CDR3 region: CASNREFFSNQPQHF. For the CDR3, the DNA is TGTGCCAGTAACAGGGAGTTTTTTAGCAATCAGCCCCAGCATTTT.

The chain links TRBV19 to TRBJ1-4; 9 positions agree with TRBD1. CDR3 size: 19 residues. Germline assignment: CDR1 LNHDA and CDR2 SQIVND (reference sequence). The junction had 13 bases not matched to a gene; V was cut back by 5 bases and J by 0 bases. CDR3 sequence reads: CASSAHRGRLFSTNEKLFF. The DNA for the CDR3 is TGTGCCAGTAGTGCCCACAGGGGGCGGTTATTTTCAACTAATGAAAAACTGTTTTTT.

This chain joins TRBV2 and TRBJ2-2; possibly TRBD1 for D (6 bases). The germline V gene encodes CDR1 SNHLY and CDR2 FYNNEI. CDR3 length: 15 residues. V dropped 6 bases and J dropped 6 bases, with 17 bases sitting between them. The DNA of the CDR3 is TGTGCCAGCAGCGAAAGGACTCAGGGGTCCGGGGAGCTGTTTTTT. Amino acids: CASSERTQGSGELFF.

The J gene is TRBJ2-2, the V gene TRBV5-1; D is perhaps TRBD2 (7 bases). The V gene's germline CDR1 is SGHRS and CDR2 YFSETQ. This CDR3 region has 15 residues. Trimming cost V 4 bases and J 4 bases, with 14 bases left between them. Written as DNA, the CDR3 is TGCGCCAGCAGCACCGGGGGGCGACGCACCGGGGAGCTGTTTTTT. This translates into CASSTGGRRTGELFF. Full variable domain (rest looked up from reference TRBV5-1 and TRBJ2-2): KAGVTQTPRYLIKTRGQQVTLSCSPISGHRSVSWYQQTPGQGLQFLFEYFSETQRNKGNFPGRFSGRQFSNSRSEMNVSTLELGDSALYLCASSTGGRRTGELFFGEGSRLTVL.

V gene TRBV6-1 combines with J gene TRBJ1-6; TRBD1 matches 7 bases. CDR1 is MNHNS and CDR2 is SASEGT in the germline V gene. The CDR3 covers 16 residues. With 3 bases clipped from V and 6 bases from J, the junction kept 8 bases outside the gene matches. The CDR3: CASSDTPGQPNSPLHF. The CDR3 DNA follows: TGTGCCAGCAGTGATACCCCGGGACAGCCTAATTCACCCCTCCACTTT.

V is TRBV7-2 and J is TRBJ2-3, with 10 bases lining up with TRBD2. The germline gives CDR1 SGHTA, CDR2 FQGNSA. V shed 5 bases and J 6 bases; nucleotides not matched to a gene: 8. This CDR3 contains 15 residues. The chain's CDR3 is CASSAVSGGVDTQYF. Written as DNA, the CDR3 is TGTGCCAGCAGCGCTGTGAGCGGGGGGGTGGATACGCAGTATTTT.

The chain has TRBV2 and TRBJ2-3; the D is unclear. Germline CDR1 and CDR2: SNHLY and FYNNEI. CDR3 length: 13 amino acids. V lost 4 bases to trimming and J lost 1 base, with 6 bases between them. CDR3: CASSVPGTDTQYF. CDR3 sequence (DNA): TGTGCCAGCAGTGTCCCAGGCACAGATACGCAGTATTTT.

V usage is TRBV20-1 and J usage is TRBJ2-5, with D perhaps TRBD1 (6 bases). CDR3 length equals 11 residues. Germline CDR1 is DFQATT and CDR2 is SNEGSKA (reference sequence). Trimming cost V 6 bases and J 5 bases, with 10 bases left between them. The CDR3 reads CSAWQGETQYF. Here the CDR3 DNA reads TGCAGTGCGTGGCAGGGGGAGACCCAGTACTTC.

The chain is built from TRBV11-2 and TRBJ1-1, with 7 bases matching TRBD1. The CDR3 runs 19 residues. V gave up 1 base and J gave up 0 bases; unmatched junction bases: 14. CDR1 is SGHAT and CDR2 is FQNNGV in the germline V gene. Here the CDR3 DNA reads TGTGCCAGCAGCTTAGGGTTAATTTTGGGACAGAGTATGAACACTGAAGCTTTCTTT. The encoded protein is CASSLGLILGQSMNTEAFF. Drawing the rest from reference TRBV11-2 and TRBJ1-1, the complete variable domain is EAGVAQSPRYKIIEKRQSVAFWCNPISGHATLYWYQQILGQGPKLLIQFQNNGVVDDSQLPKDRFSAERLKGVDSTLKIQPAKLEDSAVYLCASSLGLILGQSMNTEAFFGQGTRLTVV.

The genes are TRBV28 and TRBJ1-5, with a possible D match to TRBD1 (5 bases). V dropped 5 bases and J dropped 9 bases, with 11 bases sitting between them. This CDR3 region has 12 residues. Germline assignment: CDR1 MDHEN and CDR2 SYDVKM. CDR3 coding DNA: TGTGCCAGCAGTCAGGGATTAAGGCCCCAGCATTTT. It translates to CASSQGLRPQHF.

The chain joins TRBV7-9 to TRBJ2-3; no clear D. Per the germline V gene, CDR1 is SEHNR and CDR2 is FQNEAQ (reference sequence). Trimming took 3 bases from V and 0 from J, leaving 10 bases between them. The CDR3 has 15 residues. CDR3 sequence (DNA): TGTGCCAGCAGCTTGGTTTCGACTAGCACAGATACGCAGTATTTT. Its translation: CASSLVSTSTDTQYF.

The chain links TRBV6-5 to TRBJ1-5; maybe TRBD1 (5 bases). The CDR3 loop spans 10 amino acids. Germline V gene sequence: CDR1 MNHEY, CDR2 SVGAGI. V was shortened by 4 bases and J by 16 bases, with 11 bases between the two germline ends. In DNA, the CDR3 is TGTGCCAGCAGTTGGCGGGACGGTCATTTT. This codes for CASSWRDGHF.

The chain combines TRBV19 with TRBJ2-3; D gene ambiguous. The CDR3 runs 15 residues. V lost 10 bases and J lost 2, with 19 bases in between. Germline CDR1 is LNHDA and CDR2 is SQIVND (reference sequence). CDR3 DNA sequence: TGTGCCACGGCAGCTGGGTTAGCCCTCACAGATACGCAGTATTTT. Translated: CATAAGLALTDTQYF.